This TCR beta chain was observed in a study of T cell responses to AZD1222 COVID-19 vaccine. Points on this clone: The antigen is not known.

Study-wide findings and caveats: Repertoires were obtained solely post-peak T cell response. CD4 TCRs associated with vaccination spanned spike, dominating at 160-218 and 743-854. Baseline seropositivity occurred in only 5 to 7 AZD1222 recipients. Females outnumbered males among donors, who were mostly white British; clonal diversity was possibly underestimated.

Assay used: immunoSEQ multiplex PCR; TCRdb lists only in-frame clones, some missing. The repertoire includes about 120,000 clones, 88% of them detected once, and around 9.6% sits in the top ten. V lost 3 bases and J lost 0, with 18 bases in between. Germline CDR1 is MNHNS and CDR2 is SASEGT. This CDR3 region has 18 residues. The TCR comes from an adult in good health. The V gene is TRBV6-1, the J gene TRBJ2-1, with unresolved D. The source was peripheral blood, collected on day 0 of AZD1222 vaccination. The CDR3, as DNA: TGTGCCAGCAGTGACTATGGGCTGGTACCGAGCTCCTACAATGAGCAGTTCTTC. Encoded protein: CASSDYGLVPSSYNEQFF.